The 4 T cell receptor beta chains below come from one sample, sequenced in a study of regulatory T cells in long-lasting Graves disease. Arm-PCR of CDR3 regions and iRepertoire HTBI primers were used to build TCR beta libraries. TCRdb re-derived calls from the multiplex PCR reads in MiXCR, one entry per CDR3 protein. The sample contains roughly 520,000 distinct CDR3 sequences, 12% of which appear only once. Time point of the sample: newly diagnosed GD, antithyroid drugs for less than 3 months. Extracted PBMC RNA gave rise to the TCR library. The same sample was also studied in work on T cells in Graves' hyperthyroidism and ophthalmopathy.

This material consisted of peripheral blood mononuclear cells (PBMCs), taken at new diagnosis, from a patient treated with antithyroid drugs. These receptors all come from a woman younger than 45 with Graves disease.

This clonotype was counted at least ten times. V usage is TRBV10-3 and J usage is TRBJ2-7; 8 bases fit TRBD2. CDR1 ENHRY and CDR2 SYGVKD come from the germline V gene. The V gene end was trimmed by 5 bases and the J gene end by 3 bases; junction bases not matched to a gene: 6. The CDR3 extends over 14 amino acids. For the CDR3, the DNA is TGTGCCATCAGTACGGGACTAGGGATCTACGAGCAGTACTTC. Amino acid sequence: CAISTGLGIYEQYF.

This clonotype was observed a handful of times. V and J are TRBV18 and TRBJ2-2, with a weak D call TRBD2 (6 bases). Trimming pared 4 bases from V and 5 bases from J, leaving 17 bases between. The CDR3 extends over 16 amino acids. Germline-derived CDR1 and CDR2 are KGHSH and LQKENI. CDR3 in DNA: TGTGCCAGCTCACTTGAGACGGGGGTGAGGACCGGGGAGCTGTTTTTT. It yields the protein CASSLETGVRTGELFF.

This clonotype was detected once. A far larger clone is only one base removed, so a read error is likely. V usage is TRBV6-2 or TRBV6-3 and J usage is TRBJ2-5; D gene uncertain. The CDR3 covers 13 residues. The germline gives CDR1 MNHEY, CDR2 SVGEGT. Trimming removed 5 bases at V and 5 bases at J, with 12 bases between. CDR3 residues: CASSGNKAETQYF. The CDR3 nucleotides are TGTGCCAGCAGTGGGAATAAGGCGGAGACCCAGTACTTC.

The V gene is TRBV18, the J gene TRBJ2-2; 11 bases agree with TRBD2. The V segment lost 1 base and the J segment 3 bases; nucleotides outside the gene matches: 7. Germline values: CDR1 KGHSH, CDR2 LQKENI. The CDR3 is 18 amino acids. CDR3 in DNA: TGTGCCAGCTCACCACAAGCCACTAGCGGGAGTTACACCGGGGAGCTGTTTTTT. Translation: CASSPQATSGSYTGELFF.